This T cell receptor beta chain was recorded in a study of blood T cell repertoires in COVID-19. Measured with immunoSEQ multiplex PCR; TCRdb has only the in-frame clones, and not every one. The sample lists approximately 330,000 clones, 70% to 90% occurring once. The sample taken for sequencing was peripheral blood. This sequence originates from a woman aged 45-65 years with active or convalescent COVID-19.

CDR3 loop: CASSLSSGVVPYEQYF. The CDR3 DNA reads as TGTGCCAGCAGTTTATCGTCGGGGGTCGTCCCCTACGAGCAGTACTTC. The J gene is TRBJ2-7, the V gene TRBV27; TRBD2 might be the D (6 bases). Germline V CDR1 and CDR2: MNHEY, SMNVEV (reference sequence). With 0 bases removed from V and 2 bases from J, the gap between germline ends came to 14 bases. The CDR3 covers 16 residues.